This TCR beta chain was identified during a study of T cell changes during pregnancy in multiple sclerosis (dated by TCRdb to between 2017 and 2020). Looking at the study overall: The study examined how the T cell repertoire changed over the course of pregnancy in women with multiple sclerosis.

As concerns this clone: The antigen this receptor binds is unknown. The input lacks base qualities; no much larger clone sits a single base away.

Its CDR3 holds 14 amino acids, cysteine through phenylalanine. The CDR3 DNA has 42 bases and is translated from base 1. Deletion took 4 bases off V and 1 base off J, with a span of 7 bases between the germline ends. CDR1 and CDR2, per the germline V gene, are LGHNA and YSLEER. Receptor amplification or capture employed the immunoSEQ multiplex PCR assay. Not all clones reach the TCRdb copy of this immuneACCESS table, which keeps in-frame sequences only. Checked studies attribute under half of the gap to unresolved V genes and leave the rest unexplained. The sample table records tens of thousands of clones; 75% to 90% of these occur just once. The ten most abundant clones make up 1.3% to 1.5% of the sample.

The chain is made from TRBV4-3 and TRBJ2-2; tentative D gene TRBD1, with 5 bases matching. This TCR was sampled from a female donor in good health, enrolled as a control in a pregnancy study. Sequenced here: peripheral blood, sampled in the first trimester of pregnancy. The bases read TGCGCCAGCAGCCGGCAGGGGAACACCGGGGAGCTGTTTTTT. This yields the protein CASSRQGNTGELFF.